The clone carrying this T cell receptor beta chain has more than one count but fewer than ten. This entry comes from a study of blood T cell repertoires in COVID-19. Study in general: Researchers got acute and convalescent COVID-19 samples from the United States, Italy and Spain. PBMCs, B-cell-depleted T cells, or T cells were the source of the cDNA or gDNA that made up the material.

TCRdb's copy holds only in-frame clones and misses some; the assay was immunoSEQ multiplex PCR. The sample has nearly 55,000 clones, around 78% seen once; the top ten hold 14% to 15%. This CDR3 spans 14 amino acids. V lost 1 base and J lost 4, with 11 bases in between. Germline V gene data show CDR1 as SGHVS and CDR2 as FQNEAQ. The sample was peripheral blood. The TCR sequence derives from a human donor with active or convalescent COVID-19. The donor label of this sample is uncertain. V usage is TRBV7-8 and J usage is TRBJ2-7; D remains ambiguous. Here the CDR3 DNA reads TGTGCCAGCAGCTTAGTAGTCCCATTTTACGAGCAGTACTTC. This sequence encodes CASSLVVPFYEQYF.